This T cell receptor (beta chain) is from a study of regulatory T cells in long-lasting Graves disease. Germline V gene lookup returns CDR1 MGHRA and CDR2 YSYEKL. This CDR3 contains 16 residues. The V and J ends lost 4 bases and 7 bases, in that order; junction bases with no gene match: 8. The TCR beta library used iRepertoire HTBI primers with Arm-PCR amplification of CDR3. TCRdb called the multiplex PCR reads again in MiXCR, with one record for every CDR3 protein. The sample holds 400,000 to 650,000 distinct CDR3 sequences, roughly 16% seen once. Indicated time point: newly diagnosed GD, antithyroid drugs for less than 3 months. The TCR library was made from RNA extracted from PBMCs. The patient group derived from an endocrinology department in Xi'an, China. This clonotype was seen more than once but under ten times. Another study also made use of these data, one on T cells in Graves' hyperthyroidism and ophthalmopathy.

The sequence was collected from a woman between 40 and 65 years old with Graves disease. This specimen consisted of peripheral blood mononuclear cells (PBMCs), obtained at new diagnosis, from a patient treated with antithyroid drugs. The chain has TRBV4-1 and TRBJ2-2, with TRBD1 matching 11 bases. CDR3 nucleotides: TGCGCCAGCAGCCGTTCCGGGACAGGGGGTATCGGGGAGCTGTTTTTT. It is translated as CASSRSGTGGIGELFF.